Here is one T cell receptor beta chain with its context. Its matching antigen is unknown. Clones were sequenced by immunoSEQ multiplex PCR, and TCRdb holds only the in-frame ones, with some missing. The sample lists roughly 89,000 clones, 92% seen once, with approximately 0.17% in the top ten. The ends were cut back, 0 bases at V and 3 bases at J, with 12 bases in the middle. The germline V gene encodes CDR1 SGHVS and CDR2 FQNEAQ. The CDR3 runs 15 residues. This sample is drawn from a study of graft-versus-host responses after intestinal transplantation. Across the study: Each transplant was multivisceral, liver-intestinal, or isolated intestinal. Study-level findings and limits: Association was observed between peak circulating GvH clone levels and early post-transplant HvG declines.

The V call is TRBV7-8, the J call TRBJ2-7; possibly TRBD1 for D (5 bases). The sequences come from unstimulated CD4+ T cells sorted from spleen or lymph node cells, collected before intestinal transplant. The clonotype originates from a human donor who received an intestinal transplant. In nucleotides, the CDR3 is TGTGCCAGCAGCTTAGCGCCCCAGGGTCTCTACGAGCAGTACTTC. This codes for CASSLAPQGLYEQYF.